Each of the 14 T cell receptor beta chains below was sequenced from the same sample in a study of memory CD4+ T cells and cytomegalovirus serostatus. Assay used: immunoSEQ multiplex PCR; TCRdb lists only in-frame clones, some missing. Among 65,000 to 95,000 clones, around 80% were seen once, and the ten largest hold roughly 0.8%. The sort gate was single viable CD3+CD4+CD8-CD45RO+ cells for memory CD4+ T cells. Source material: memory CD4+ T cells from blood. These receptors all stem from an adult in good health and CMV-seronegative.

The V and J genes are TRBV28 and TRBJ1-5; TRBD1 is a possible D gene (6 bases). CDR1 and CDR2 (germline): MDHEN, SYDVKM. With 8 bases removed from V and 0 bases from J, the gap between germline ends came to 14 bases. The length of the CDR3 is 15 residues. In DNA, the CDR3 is TGTGCCAGCTATTCAGGGGAGCGTAGCAATCAGCCCCAGCATTTT. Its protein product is CASYSGERSNQPQHF.

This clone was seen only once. The CDR3 DNA sequence: TGTGCCAGCTCACCACGGGCGAGGGACCACTATGGCTACACCTTC. Its protein product is CASSPRARDHYGYTF. V and J are TRBV18 and TRBJ1-2, with a possible D match to TRBD1 (5 bases). The CDR3 has 15 residues. V lost 1 base to trimming and J lost 3 bases, with 12 bases between them. Germline V gene sequence: CDR1 KGHSH, CDR2 LQKENI.

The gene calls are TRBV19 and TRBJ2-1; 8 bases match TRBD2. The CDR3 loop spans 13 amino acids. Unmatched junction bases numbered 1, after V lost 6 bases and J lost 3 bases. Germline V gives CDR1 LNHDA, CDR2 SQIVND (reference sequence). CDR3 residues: CASSSGGYNEQFF. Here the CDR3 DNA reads TGTGCCAGTAGCAGCGGGGGCTACAATGAGCAGTTCTTC.

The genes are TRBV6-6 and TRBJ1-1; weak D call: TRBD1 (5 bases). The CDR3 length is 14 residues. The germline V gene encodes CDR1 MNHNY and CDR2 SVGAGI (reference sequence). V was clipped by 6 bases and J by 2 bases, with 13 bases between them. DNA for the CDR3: TGTGCCAGCAGCCAAACAGGTCGCAACACTGAAGCTTTCTTT. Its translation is CASSQTGRNTEAFF.

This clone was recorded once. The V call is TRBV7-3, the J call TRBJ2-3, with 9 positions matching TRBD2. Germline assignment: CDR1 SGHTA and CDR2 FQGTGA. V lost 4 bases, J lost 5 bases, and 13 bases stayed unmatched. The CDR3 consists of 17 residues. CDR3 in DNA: TGTGCCAGCAGCTCTCGACCCGAGCGGGGGGCGAGAGATACGCAGTATTTT. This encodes CASSSRPERGARDTQYF.

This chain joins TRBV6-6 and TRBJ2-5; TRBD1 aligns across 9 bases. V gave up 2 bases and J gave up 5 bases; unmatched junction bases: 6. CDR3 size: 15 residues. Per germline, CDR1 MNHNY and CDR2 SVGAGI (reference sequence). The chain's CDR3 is CASSYGQGLRETQYF. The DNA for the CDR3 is TGTGCCAGCAGTTACGGACAGGGGTTGAGGGAGACCCAGTACTTC.

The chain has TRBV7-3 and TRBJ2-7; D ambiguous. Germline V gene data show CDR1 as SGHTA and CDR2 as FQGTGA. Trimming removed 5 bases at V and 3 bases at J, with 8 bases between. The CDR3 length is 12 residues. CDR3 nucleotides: TGTGCCAGCAGCCCGGGCAACTACGAGCAGTACTTC. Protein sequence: CASSPGNYEQYF.

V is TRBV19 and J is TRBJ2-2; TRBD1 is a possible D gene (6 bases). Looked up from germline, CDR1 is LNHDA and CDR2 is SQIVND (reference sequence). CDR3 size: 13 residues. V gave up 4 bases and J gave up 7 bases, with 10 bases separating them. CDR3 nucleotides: TGTGCCAGTAGTACAGGGGCGCACGGGGAGCTGTTTTTT. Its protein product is CASSTGAHGELFF.

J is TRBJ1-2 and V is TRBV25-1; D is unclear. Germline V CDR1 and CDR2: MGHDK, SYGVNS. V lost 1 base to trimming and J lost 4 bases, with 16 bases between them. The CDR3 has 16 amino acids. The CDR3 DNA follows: TGTGCCAGCAGTGAATTAAATCCTCTTCAGTCCTATGGCTACACCTTC. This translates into CASSELNPLQSYGYTF.

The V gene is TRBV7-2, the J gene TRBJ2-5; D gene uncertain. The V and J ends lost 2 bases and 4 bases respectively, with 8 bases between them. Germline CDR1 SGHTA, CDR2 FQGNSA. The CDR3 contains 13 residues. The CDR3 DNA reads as TGTGCCAGCAGCTTAACAATATTAGAGACCCAGTACTTC. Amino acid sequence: CASSLTILETQYF.

The CDR3 DNA reads as TGCAGCGCCGCAGTCCCGGGACAGGGAGATACGCAGTATTTT. This gives the protein CSAAVPGQGDTQYF. This rearrangement joins TRBV29-1 to TRBJ2-3; TRBD1 agrees at 9 bases. The CDR3 has 14 amino acids. Unmatched junction bases numbered 10, after V lost 7 bases and J lost 5 bases. The germline V gene encodes CDR1 SQVTM and CDR2 ANQGSEA.

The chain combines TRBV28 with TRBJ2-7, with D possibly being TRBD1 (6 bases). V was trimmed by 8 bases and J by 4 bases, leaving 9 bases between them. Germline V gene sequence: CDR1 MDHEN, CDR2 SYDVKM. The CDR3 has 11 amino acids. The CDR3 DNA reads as TGTGCCAGCTCCAGGGGATACGAGCAGTACTTC. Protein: CASSRGYEQYF.

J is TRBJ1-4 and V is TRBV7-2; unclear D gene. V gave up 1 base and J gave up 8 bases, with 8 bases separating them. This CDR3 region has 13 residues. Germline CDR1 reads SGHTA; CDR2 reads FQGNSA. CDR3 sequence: CASSLGSGEKLFF. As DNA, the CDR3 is TGTGCCAGCAGCTTAGGGTCAGGAGAAAAACTGTTTTTT. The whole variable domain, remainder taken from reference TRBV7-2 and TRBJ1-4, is GAGVSQSPSNKVTEKGKDVELRCDPISGHTALYWYRQSLGQGLEFLIYFQGNSAPDKSGLPSDRFSAERTGGSVSTLTIQRTQQEDSAVYLCASSLGSGEKLFFGSGTQLSVL.

For the CDR3, the DNA is TGTGCCAGTAGTATCCAGGGGGCCCAAGAGACCCAGTACTTC. It specifies CASSIQGAQETQYF. The V and J genes are TRBV19 and TRBJ2-5, with 8 bases that match TRBD1. CDR1 and CDR2 from the germline V gene are LNHDA and SQIVND (reference sequence). The CDR3 is made up of 14 amino acids. The trim removed 3 bases at V and 1 base at J, leaving 1 base unmatched.